The T cell receptor (beta chain) described here comes from a study of blood T cell repertoires in COVID-19. Study details: The origin of the acute and convalescent COVID-19 samples was the United States, Italy and Spain.

Only a few counts were recorded for this clone. V lost 6 bases, J lost 4 bases, and 10 bases lay in between. The CDR3 runs to 13 residues. Germline V gives CDR1 SNHLY, CDR2 FYNNEI. Only in-frame clones appear in the TCRdb table, and some are missing; sequencing was by immunoSEQ multiplex PCR. The sample lists approximately 190,000 clones; about 88% were seen once. The rearrangement joins TRBV2 to TRBJ1-5; perhaps TRBD1 as D (5 bases). This clonotype was obtained from a woman aged 40 to 50 in a cohort exposed to, infected with or recovered from COVID-19 (not recorded which). Sequences were obtained from PBMCs or T cells enriched from blood (not recorded which). The CDR3 here is CASRKDSNQPQHF. The CDR3 DNA reads as TGTGCCAGCAGGAAAGACAGTAATCAGCCCCAGCATTTT.